One and the same sample provided the 15 T cell receptor beta chains below, sequenced in a study of breast tumors, draining lymph nodes, adjacent tissues. Samples came from axillary lymph nodes draining the breast cancer. MiXCR, run by TCRdb on the multiplex PCR reads, gives a single entry per CDR3 protein. This table holds approximately 100,000 distinct CDR3 sequences, around 20% found once. Sequenced sample: axillary lymph node tissue. These receptors were taken from a female donor with breast cancer. Some clones in this sample may be carry-over from other donors' samples.

Details on this clonotype: This sequence may be a read error, since a much larger clone differs from it by one base. J is TRBJ2-7 and V is TRBV27; TRBD1 agrees at 9 bases. The CDR3 is 15 amino acids. V was clipped by 5 bases and J by 3 bases; unmatched bases: 8. The germline CDR1 and CDR2 sequences are MNHEY and SMNVEV (reference sequence). CDR3 DNA sequence: TGTGCCAGCAGTCCTTGGGACAGGGTTGTCTACGAGCAGTACTTC. This translates into CASSPWDRVVYEQYF.

This clonotype was seen repeatedly, ten times or more. The chain combines TRBV27 with TRBJ2-7; D unresolved. V was cut by 3 bases and J by 2 bases, with 8 bases left in between. Per the germline V gene, CDR1 is MNHEY and CDR2 is SMNVEV (reference sequence). The CDR3 sequence is 13 residues long. DNA for the CDR3: TGTGCCAGCAGTTTCGACAAGACCTACGAGCAGTACTTC. This codes for CASSFDKTYEQYF.

This clonotype showed up many times. CDR3 sequence: CASSLAPVLPGYTF. The DNA for the CDR3 is TGTGCCAGCAGCTTAGCGCCGGTGCTCCCTGGCTACACCTTC. The J gene is TRBJ1-2, the V gene TRBV7-9; the D is unclear. This CDR3 is 14 amino acids long. V lost 0 bases, J lost 7 bases, and 12 bases lay in between. Germline CDR1 and CDR2: SEHNR and FQNEAQ (reference sequence).

This clonotype has more than one count but fewer than ten. The genes are TRBV19 and TRBJ1-5, with 10 positions matching TRBD1. This CDR3 is 14 amino acids long. The junction had 4 bases not matched to a gene; V was cut back by 8 bases and J by 3 bases. The germline V gene encodes CDR1 LNHDA and CDR2 SQIVND (reference sequence). The CDR3 is CASRQGAINQPQHF. The CDR3, as DNA: TGTGCCAGTCGACAGGGGGCCATCAATCAGCCCCAGCATTTT.

This clonotype was observed many times. The rearrangement links TRBV3-1 to TRBJ2-1; 10 nucleotides match TRBD1. The CDR3 sequence is 15 residues long. CDR1 is LGHDT and CDR2 is YNNKEL in the germline V gene (reference sequence). J was trimmed by 9 bases and V by 5 bases; bases with no gene match: 10. The CDR3 nucleotides are TGTGCCAGCAGCTTCCGACAGGGGGCTGGTGGTGAGCAGTTCTTC. Encoded protein: CASSFRQGAGGEQFF.

This clonotype came up many times. The rearrangement joins TRBV5-1 to TRBJ1-2; 10 bases agree with TRBD1. V lost 2 bases, J lost 7 bases, and 8 bases stayed unmatched. CDR1 SGHRS and CDR2 YFSETQ come from the germline V gene. The length of the CDR3 is 15 residues. The CDR3 is CASSFTTGGVGGYTF. The DNA for the CDR3 is TGCGCCAGCAGCTTTACGACAGGGGGCGTCGGTGGCTACACCTTC.

Many counts were recorded for this clonotype. The chain couples TRBV12-3 or TRBV12-4 to TRBJ2-2; TRBD1 is a possible D gene (6 bases). V lost 6 bases and J lost 6, with 11 bases in between. This CDR3 contains 13 residues. CDR3 in amino acids: CASRQGKAGELFF. Here the CDR3 DNA reads TGTGCCAGCAGGCAGGGGAAAGCCGGGGAGCTGTTTTTT.

The rearrangement links TRBV5-1 to TRBJ2-7, with 10 positions matching TRBD1. From germline, CDR1 is SGHRS and CDR2 YFSETQ. The length of the CDR3 is 15 residues. V lost 3 bases to trimming and J lost 12 bases; unmatched junction nucleotides: 15. CDR3 residues: CASSSGTGAGYKRYF. The CDR3, as DNA: TGCGCCAGCAGCTCCGGGACAGGGGCGGGCTACAAGCGGTACTTC.

On this clonotype itself: Germline is not matched at one junction end, which may reflect a read error. This sequence joins TRBV28 and TRBJ2-3; tentative D call: TRBD1 (5 bases). Germline V gene lookup returns CDR1 MDHEN and CDR2 SYDVKM. This CDR3 has 14 residues. The CDR3 loop is CAGRPVAGTDTQYF. The DNA for the CDR3 is TGTGCCGGCAGGCCAGTCGCAGGGACAGATACGCAGTATTTT.

This clonotype was observed at least ten times. J is TRBJ2-5 and V is TRBV2, with D perhaps TRBD1 or TRBD2 (7 bases each). This CDR3 is 14 amino acids long. V dropped 3 bases and J dropped 4 bases, with 12 bases sitting between them. The germline gives CDR1 SNHLY, CDR2 FYNNEI. In DNA form, the CDR3 reads TGTGCCAGCAGTGATCTCAGGGGGGGAGAGACCCAGTACTTC. It translates to CASSDLRGGETQYF. The full variable domain, with the rest looked up from reference TRBV2 and TRBJ2-5, is EPEVTQTPSHQVTQMGQEVILRCVPISNHLYFYWYRQILGQKVEFLVSFYNNEISEKSEIFDDQFSVERPDGSNFTLKIRSTKLEDSAMYFCASSDLRGGETQYFGPGTRLLVL.

This clonotype was seen at least ten times. V and J are TRBV9 and TRBJ2-2, with 12 bases identical to TRBD1. The V gene end was trimmed by 8 bases and the J gene end by 0 bases; junction bases not matched to a gene: 11. The CDR3 spans 18 residues. Germline V gives CDR1 SGDLS, CDR2 YYNGEE. The CDR3 here is CASIPGTGGPTNTGELFF. The CDR3 DNA is TGTGCCAGTATCCCCGGGACAGGGGGCCCCACGAACACCGGGGAGCTGTTTTTT.

In its sample, this clonotype was seen many times. The chain employs TRBV9 and TRBJ2-7, with D tentatively TRBD2 (5 bases). The V gene's germline CDR1 is SGDLS and CDR2 YYNGEE. CDR3 size: 14 residues. Trimming pared 4 bases from V and 1 base from J, leaving 12 bases between. The DNA for the CDR3 is TGTGCCAGCAGCCCTACTAGATCGTCCTACGAGCAGTACTTC. This gives the protein CASSPTRSSYEQYF.

This clonotype was detected ten times or more. The V and J genes are TRBV20-1 and TRBJ1-2; D remains ambiguous. V lost 5 bases and J lost 9, with 13 bases in between. The germline V gene has CDR1 DFQATT and CDR2 SNEGSKA (reference sequence). This CDR3 region has 11 residues. The CDR3 sequence: CSASSDMSYTF. The CDR3 DNA sequence: TGCAGTGCTTCTTCCGACATGAGCTACACCTTC.

The sample holds many counts of this clonotype. V and J are TRBV20-1 and TRBJ2-1; D is possibly TRBD2 (5 bases). The CDR3 loop spans 13 amino acids. Germline assignment: CDR1 DFQATT and CDR2 SNEGSKA (reference sequence). V was cut by 3 bases and J by 3 bases, with 9 bases left in between. CDR3 sequence: CSASRTVYNEQFF. The CDR3 region has the DNA TGCAGTGCTAGCCGGACTGTCTACAATGAGCAGTTCTTC.

This clonotype was seen ten or more times. The chain links TRBV7-2 to TRBJ2-5, with a tentative D call TRBD2 (5 bases). The ends were cut back, 1 base at V and 5 bases at J, with 14 bases in the middle. There are 15 residues in the CDR3. The germline V gene has CDR1 SGHTA and CDR2 FQGNSA. CDR3: CASSLDSLWRETQYF. The CDR3 DNA sequence: TGTGCCAGCAGCTTAGACTCCTTGTGGAGGGAGACCCAGTACTTC. The full variable domain, with the rest looked up from reference TRBV7-2 and TRBJ2-5, is GAGVSQSPSNKVTEKGKDVELRCDPISGHTALYWYRQSLGQGLEFLIYFQGNSAPDKSGLPSDRFSAERTGGSVSTLTIQRTQQEDSAVYLCASSLDSLWRETQYFGPGTRLLVL.